The subject of this entry is one T cell receptor beta chain. This entry comes from a study of blood T cell repertoires in COVID-19. Study-wide background: T cells, B-cell-depleted T cells, or PBMCs supplied cDNA or gDNA.

J lost 1 base, V lost 0 bases, and 5 bases had no gene match. CDR3 length equals 16 residues. Seattle patients were enrolled during active infection and followed longitudinally. Methods used by the authors: Estimation of nucleated cell counts relied on the amplification of reference gene primers. Sequenced by immunoSEQ multiplex PCR; TCRdb stores in-frame clones only, minus some. The D gene and trimming were derived from the DNA, and the V and J assignments and clone size from that table. The data contain approximately 330,000 clones, roughly 87% of them seen just once; the ten biggest clones take up around 8.9%.

This receptor was taken from a man aged 30 to 45 with COVID-19, enrolled during active disease. The rearrangement uses TRBV23-1 and TRBJ1-2; 7 positions agree with TRBD1. TRBV23-1 is labeled an ORF, and its function is uncertain. The material sequenced was peripheral blood. The CDR3 sequence is CASSQSLRGRNYGYTF. CDR3 DNA: TGCGCCAGCAGTCAATCTTTGAGGGGGCGTAACTATGGCTACACCTTC.